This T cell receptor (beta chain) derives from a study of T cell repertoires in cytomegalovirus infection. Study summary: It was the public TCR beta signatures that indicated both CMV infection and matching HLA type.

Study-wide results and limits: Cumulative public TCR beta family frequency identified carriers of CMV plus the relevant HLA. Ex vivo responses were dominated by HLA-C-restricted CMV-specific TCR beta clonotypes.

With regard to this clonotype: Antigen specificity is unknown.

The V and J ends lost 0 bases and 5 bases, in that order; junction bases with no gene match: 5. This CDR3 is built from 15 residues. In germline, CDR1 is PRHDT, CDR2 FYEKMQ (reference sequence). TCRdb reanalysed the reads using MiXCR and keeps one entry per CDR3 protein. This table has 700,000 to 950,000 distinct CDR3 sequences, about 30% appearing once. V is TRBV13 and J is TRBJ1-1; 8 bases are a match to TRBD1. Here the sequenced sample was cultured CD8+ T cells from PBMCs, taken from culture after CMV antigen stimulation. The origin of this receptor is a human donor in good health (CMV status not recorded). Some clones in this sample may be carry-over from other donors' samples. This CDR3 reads CASSLGGQGKTEAFF. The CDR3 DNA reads TGTGCCAGCAGCTTAGGAGGACAGGGTAAGACTGAAGCTTTCTTT. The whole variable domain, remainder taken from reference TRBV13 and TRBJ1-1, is AAGVIQSPRHLIKEKRETATLKCYPIPRHDTVYWYQQGPGQDPQFLISFYEKMQSDKGSIPDRFSAQQFSDYHSELNMSSLELGDSALYFCASSLGGQGKTEAFFGQGTRLTVV.